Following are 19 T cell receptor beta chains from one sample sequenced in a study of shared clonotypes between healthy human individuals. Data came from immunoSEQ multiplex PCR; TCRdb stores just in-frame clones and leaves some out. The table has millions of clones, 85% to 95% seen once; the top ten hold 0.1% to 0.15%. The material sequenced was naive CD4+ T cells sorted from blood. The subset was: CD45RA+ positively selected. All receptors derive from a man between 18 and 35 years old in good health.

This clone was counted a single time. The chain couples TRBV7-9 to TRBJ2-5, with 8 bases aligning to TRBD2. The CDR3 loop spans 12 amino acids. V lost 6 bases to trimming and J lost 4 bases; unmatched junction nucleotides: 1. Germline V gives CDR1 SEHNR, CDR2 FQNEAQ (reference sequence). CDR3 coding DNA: TGTGCCAGCAGAACTAGCGGAGAGACCCAGTACTTC. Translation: CASRTSGETQYF.

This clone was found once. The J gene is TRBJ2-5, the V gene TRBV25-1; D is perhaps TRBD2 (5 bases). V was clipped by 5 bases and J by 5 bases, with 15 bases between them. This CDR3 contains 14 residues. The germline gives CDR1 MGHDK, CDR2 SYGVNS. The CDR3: CASSSAGGGETQYF. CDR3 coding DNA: TGTGCCAGCAGTTCTGCCGGAGGCGGGGAGACCCAGTACTTC.

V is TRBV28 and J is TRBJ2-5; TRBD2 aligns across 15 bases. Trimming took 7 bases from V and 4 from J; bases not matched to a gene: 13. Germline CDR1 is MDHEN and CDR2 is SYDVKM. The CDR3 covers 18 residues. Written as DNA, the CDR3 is TGTGCCAGCACCAGGACTAGCGGGGGGGCCGAGGGAAGAGAGACCCAGTACTTC. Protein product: CASTRTSGGAEGRETQYF.

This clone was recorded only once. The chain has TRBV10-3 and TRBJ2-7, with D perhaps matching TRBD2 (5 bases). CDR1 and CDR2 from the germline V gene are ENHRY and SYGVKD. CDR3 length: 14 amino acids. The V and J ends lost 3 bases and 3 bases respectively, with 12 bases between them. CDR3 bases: TGTGCCATCAGTGAAAGTCCCGGAGGCTACGAGCAGTACTTC. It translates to CAISESPGGYEQYF.

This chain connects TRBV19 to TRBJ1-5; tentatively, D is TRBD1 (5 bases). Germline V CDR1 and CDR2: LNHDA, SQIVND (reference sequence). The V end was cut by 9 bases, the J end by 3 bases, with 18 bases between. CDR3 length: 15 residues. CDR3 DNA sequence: TGTGCCAGCCAGGGAGGGGACCTTAACAATCAGCCCCAGCATTTT. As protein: CASQGGDLNNQPQHF.

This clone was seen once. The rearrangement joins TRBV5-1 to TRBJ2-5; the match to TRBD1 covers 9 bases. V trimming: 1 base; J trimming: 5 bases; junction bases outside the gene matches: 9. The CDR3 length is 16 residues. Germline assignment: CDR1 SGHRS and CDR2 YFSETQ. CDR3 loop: CASSLTGQGRQETQYF. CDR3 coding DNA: TGCGCCAGCAGCTTGACGGGACAGGGCCGGCAGGAGACCCAGTACTTC.

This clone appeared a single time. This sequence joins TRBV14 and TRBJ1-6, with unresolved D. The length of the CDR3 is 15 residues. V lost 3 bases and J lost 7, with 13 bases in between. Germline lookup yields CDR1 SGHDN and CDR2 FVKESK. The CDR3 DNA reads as TGTGCCAGCAGCCACGGTGCTCGAGGGAATTCACCCCTCCACTTT. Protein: CASSHGARGNSPLHF. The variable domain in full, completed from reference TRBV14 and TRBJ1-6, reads EAGVTQFPSHSVIEKGQTVTLRCDPISGHDNLYWYRRVMGKEIKFLLHFVKESKQDESGMPNNRFLAERTGGTYSTLKVQPAELEDSGVYFCASSHGARGNSPLHFGNGTRLTVT.

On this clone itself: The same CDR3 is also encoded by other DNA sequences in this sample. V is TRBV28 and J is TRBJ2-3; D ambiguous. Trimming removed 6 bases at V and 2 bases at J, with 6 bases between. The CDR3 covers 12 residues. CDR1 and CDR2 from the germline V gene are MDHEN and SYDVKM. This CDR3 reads CASSLNTDTQYF. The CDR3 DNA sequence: TGTGCCAGCAGCCTAAACACAGATACGCAGTATTTT.

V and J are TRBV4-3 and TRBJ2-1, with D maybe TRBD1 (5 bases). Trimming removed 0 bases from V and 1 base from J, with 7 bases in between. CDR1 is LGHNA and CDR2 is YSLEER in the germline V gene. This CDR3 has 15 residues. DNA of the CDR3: TGCGCCAGCAGCCAAGAGCAGGGATCCTACAATGAGCAGTTCTTC. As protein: CASSQEQGSYNEQFF.

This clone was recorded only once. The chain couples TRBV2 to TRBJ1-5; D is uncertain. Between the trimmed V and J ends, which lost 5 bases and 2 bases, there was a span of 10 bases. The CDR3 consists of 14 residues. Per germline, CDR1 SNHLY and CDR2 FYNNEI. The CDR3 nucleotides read TGTGCCAGCAGTAGAGAGAAGGGCAATCAGCCCCAGCATTTT. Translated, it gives CASSREKGNQPQHF.

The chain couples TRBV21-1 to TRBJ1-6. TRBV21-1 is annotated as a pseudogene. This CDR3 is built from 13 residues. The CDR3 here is CASIAGVGSPLHF. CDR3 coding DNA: TGTGCCAGTATTGCGGGGGTGGGGTCACCCCTCCACTTT.

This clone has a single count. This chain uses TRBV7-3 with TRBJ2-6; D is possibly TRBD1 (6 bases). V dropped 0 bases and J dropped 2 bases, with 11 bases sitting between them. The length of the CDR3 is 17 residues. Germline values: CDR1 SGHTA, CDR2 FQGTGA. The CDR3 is CASSLTGQPTGANVLTF. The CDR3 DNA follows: TGTGCCAGCAGCTTAACAGGACAGCCTACTGGGGCCAACGTCCTGACTTTC.

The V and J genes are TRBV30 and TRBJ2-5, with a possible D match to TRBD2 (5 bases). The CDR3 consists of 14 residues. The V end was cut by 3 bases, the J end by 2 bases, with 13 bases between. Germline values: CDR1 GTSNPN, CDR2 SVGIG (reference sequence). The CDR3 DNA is TGTGCCTGGAGAGGAGGAGAAAAACAAGAGACCCAGTACTTC. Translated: CAWRGGEKQETQYF.

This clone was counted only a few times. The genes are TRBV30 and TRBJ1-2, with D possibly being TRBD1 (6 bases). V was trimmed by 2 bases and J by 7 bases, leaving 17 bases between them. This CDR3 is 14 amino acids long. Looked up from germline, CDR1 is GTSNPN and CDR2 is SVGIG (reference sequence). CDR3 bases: TGTGCCTGGAGTACTGGGGCAGGGGCGGCTGGCTACACCTTC. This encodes CAWSTGAGAAGYTF.

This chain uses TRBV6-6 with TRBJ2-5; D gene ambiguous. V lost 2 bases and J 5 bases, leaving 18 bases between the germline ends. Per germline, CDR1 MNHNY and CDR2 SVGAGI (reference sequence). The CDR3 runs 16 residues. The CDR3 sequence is CASSYGYGGDGETQYF. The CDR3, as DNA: TGTGCCAGCAGTTACGGGTATGGCGGCGACGGGGAGACCCAGTACTTC.

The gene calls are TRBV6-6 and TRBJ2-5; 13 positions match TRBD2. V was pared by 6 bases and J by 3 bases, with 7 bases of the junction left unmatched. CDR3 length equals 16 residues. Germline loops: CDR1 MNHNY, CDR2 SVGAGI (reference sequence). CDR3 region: CASRDPGLAGKETQYF. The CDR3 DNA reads TGTGCCAGCAGGGACCCGGGACTAGCGGGAAAAGAGACCCAGTACTTC.

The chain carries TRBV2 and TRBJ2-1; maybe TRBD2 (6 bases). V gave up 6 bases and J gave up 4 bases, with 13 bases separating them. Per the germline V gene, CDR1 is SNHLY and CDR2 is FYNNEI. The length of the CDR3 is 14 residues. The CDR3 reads CASRAGPMYNEQFF. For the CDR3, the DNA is TGTGCCAGCAGGGCGGGACCTATGTACAATGAGCAGTTCTTC.

CDR3 in amino acids: CASTSFGTDYNEQFF. The CDR3 bases are TGTGCCAGCACGAGCTTCGGGACGGATTACAATGAGCAGTTCTTC. This sequence joins TRBV6-1 and TRBJ2-1; D might be TRBD1 or TRBD2, each matching 5 bases. V was shortened by 7 bases and J by 4 bases, with 17 bases between the two germline ends. This CDR3 has 15 residues. Germline V gene sequence: CDR1 MNHNS, CDR2 SASEGT.

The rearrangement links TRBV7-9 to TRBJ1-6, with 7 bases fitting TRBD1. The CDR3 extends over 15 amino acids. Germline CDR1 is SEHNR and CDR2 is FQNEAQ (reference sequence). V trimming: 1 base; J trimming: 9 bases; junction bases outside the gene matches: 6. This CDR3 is CASSLGDRVVSPLHF. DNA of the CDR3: TGTGCCAGCAGCTTAGGAGACAGGGTAGTTTCACCCCTCCACTTT.